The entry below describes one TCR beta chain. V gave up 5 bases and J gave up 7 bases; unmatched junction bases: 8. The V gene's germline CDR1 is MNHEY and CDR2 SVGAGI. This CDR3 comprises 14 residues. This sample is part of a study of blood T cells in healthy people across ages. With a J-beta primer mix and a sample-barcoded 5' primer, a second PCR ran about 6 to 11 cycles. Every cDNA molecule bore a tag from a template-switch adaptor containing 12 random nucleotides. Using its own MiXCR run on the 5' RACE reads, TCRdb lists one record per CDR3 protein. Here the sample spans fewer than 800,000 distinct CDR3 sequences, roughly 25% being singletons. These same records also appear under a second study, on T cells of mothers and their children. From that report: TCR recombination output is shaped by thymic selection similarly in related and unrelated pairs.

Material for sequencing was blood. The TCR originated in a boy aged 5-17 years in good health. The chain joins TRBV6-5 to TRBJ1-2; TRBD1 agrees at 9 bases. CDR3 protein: CASSTRDRAPGYTF. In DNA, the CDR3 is TGTGCCAGCAGTACTAGGGACAGGGCTCCTGGCTACACCTTC.